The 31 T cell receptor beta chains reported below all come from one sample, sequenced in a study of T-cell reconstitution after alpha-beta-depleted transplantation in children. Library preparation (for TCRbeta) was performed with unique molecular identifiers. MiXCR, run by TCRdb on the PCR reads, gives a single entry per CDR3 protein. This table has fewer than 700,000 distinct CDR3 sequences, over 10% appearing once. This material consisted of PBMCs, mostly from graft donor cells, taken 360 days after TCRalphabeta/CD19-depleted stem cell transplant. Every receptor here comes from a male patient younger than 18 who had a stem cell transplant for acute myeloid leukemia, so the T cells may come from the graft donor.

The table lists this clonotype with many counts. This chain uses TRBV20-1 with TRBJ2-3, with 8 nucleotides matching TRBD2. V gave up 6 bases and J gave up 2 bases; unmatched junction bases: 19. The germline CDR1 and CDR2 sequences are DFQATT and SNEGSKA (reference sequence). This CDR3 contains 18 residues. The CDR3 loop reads CSAPSGRGGPGFTDTQYF. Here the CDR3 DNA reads TGCAGTGCCCCAAGCGGGAGAGGGGGGCCAGGATTCACAGATACGCAGTATTTT.

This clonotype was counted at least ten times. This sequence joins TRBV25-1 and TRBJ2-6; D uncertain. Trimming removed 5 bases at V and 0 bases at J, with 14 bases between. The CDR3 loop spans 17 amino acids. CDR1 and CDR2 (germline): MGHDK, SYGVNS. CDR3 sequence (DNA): TGTGCCAGCAGTTCGGCGCGTCACAGCTCTGGGGCCAACGTCCTGACTTTC. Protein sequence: CASSSARHSSGANVLTF.

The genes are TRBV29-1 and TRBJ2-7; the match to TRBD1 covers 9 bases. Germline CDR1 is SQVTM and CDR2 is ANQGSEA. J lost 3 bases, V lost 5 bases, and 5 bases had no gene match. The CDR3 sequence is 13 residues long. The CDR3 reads CSVRGQGLYEQYF. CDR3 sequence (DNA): TGCAGCGTTCGTGGACAGGGGCTCTACGAGCAGTACTTC.

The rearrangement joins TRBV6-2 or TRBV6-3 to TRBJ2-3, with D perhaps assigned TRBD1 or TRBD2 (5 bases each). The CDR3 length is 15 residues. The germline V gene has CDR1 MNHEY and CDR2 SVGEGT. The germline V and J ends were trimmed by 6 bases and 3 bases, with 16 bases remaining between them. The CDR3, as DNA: TGTGCCAGCAGCTACAGGAAAGGACTTACAGATACGCAGTATTTT. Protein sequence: CASSYRKGLTDTQYF.

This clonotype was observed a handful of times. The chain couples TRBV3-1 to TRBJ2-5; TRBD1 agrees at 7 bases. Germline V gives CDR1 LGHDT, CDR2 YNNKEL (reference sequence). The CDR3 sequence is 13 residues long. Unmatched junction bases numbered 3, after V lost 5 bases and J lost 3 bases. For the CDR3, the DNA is TGTGCCAGCAGCTCACAGGGGAAAGAGACCCAGTACTTC. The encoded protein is CASSSQGKETQYF.

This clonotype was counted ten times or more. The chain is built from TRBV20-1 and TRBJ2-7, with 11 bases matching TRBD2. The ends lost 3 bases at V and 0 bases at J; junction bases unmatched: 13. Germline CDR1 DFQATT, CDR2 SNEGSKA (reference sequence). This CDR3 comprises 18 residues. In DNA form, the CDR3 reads TGCAGTGCTAGTGGGCTAGCGGGAGGACCCCTCAGCTCCTACGAGCAGTACTTC. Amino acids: CSASGLAGGPLSSYEQYF.

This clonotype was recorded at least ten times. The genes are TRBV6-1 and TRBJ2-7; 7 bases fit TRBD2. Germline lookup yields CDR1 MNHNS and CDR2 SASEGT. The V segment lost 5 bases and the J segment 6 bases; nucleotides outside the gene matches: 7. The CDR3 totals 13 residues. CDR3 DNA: TGTGCCAGCAGTCGAGCGGGACCGGGCGAGCAGTACTTC. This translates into CASSRAGPGEQYF.

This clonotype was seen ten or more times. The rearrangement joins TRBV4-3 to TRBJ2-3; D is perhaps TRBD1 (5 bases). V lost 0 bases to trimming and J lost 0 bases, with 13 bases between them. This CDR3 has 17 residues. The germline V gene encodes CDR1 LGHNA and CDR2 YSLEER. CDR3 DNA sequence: TGCGCCAGCAGCCAAGATTATGAGACAGCCAGCACAGATACGCAGTATTTT. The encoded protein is CASSQDYETASTDTQYF.

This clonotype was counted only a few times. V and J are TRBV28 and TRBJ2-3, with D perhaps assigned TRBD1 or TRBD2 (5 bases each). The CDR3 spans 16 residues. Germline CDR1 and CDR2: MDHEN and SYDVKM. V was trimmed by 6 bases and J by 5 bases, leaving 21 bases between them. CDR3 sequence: CASSPGTVGVGDTQYF. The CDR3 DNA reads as TGTGCCAGCAGCCCAGGGACCGTGGGCGTAGGAGATACGCAGTATTTT.

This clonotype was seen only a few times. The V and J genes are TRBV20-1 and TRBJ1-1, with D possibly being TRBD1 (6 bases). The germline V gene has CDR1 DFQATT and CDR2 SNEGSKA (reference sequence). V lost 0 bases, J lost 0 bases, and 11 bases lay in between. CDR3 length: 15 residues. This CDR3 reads CSAREQGNLNTEAFF. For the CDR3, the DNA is TGCAGTGCTAGAGAGCAGGGGAATTTGAACACTGAAGCTTTCTTT.

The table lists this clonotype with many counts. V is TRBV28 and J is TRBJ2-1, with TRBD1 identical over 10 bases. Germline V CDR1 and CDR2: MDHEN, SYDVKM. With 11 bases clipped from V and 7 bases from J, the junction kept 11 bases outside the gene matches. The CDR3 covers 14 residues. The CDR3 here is CASKWDRGGNEQFF. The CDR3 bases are TGTGCCTCCAAGTGGGACAGGGGCGGGAATGAGCAGTTCTTC.

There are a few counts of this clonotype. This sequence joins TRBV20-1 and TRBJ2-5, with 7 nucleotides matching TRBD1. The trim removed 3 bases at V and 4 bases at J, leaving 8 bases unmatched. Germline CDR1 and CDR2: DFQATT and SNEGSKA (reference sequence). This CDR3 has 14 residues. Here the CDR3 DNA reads TGCAGTGCTAGTGGGTGGGCAGGGGGAGAGACCCAGTACTTC. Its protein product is CSASGWAGGETQYF.

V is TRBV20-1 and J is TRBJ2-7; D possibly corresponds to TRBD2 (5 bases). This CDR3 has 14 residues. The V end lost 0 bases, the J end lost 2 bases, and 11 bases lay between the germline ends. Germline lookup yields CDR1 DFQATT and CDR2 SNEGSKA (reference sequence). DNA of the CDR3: TGCAGTGCTAGAGATGCGGGCTCGCCCTACGAGCAGTACTTC. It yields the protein CSARDAGSPYEQYF.

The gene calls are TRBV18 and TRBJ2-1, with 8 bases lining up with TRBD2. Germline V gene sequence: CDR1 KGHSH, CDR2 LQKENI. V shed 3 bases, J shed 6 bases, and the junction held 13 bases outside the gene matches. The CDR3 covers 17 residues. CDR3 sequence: CASSPSPGLVSVNEQFF. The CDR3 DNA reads TGTGCCAGCTCACCCTCTCCGGGACTAGTTTCCGTCAATGAGCAGTTCTTC.

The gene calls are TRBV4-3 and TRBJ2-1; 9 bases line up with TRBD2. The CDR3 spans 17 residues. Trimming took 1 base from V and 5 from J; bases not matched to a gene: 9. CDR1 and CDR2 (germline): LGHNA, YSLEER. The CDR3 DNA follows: TGCGCCAGCAGCCAAGTGAGGGGAGCGGGAGGAGACAATGAGCAGTTCTTC. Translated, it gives CASSQVRGAGGDNEQFF.

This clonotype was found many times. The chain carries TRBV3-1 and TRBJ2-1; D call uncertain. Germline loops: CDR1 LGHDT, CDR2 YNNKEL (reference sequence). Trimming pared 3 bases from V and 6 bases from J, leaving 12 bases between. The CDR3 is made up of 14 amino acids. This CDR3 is CASSHSLPANEQFF. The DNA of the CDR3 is TGTGCCAGCAGCCATTCCCTCCCTGCCAATGAGCAGTTCTTC.

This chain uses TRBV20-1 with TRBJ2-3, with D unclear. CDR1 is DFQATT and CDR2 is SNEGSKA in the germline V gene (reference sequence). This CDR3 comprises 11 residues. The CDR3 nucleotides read TGCAGCGACCCCGGACCCGATACGCAGTATTTT. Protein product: CSDPGPDTQYF.

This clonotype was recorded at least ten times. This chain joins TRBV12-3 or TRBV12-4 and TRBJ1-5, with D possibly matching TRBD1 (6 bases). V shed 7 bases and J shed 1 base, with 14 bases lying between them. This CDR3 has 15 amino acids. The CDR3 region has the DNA TGTGCCAGCACCAATCGGGGGGCGAGCAATCAGCCCCAGCATTTT. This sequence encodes CASTNRGASNQPQHF.

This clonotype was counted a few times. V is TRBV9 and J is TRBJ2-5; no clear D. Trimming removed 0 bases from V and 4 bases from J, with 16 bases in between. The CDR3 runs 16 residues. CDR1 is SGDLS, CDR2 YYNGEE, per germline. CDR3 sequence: CASSVGSNLKGETQYF. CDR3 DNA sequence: TGTGCCAGCAGCGTAGGGTCCAACCTAAAGGGAGAGACCCAGTACTTC.

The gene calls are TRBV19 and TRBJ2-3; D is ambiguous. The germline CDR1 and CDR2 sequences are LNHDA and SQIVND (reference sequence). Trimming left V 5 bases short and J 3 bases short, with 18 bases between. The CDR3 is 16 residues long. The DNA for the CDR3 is TGTGCCAGTAGTCGAAAGCTAGAAGTCCCGACAGATACGCAGTATTTT. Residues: CASSRKLEVPTDTQYF.

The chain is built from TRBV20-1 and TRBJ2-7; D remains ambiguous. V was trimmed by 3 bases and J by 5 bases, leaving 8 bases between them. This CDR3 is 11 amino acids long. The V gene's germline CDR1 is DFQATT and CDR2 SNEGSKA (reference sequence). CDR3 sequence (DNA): TGCAGTGCTAGCCGTCAAGACGAGCAGTACTTC. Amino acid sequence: CSASRQDEQYF.

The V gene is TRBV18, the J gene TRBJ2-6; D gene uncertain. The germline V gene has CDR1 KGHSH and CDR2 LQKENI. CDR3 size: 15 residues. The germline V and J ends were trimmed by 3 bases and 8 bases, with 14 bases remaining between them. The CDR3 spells CASSPFKQATNVLTF. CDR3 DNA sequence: TGTGCCAGCTCACCGTTTAAGCAGGCCACCAACGTCCTGACTTTC.

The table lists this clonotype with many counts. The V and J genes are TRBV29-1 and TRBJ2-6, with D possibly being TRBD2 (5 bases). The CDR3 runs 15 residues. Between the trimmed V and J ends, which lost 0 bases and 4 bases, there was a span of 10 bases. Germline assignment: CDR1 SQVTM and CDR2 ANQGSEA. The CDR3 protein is CSVEDGPGGANVLTF. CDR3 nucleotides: TGCAGCGTTGAAGATGGTCCGGGAGGGGCCAACGTCCTGACTTTC.

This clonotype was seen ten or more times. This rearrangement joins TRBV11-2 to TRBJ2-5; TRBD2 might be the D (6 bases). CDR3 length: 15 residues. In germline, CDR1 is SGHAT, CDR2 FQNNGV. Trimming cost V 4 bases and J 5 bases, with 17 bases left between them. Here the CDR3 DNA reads TGTGCCAGCAGCTCCCGGGGAGGTTGGGGGGAGACCCAGTACTTC. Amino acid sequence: CASSSRGGWGETQYF.

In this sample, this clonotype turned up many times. CDR3 region: CASSLEGGRNEQYF. CDR3 in DNA: TGCGCCAGCAGCTTGGAAGGGGGGCGGAACGAGCAGTACTTC. The chain is built from TRBV5-1 and TRBJ2-7; D is possibly TRBD1 or TRBD2 (6 bases each). Germline loops: CDR1 SGHRS, CDR2 YFSETQ. Trimming cost V 0 bases and J 5 bases, with 12 bases left between them. The CDR3 is 14 residues long.

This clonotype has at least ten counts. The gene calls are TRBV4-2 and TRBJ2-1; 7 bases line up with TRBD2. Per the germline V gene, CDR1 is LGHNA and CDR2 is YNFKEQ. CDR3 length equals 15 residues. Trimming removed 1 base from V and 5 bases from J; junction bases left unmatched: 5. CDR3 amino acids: CASSQGASGDNEQFF. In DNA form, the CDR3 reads TGTGCCAGCAGCCAAGGGGCTAGCGGAGACAATGAGCAGTTCTTC.

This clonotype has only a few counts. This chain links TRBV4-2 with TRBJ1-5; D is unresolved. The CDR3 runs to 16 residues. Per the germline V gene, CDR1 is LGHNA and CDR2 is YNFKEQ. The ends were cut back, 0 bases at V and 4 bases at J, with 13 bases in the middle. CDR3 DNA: TGTGCCAGCAGCCAAGATCGGGCGAATGAGAATCAGCCCCAGCATTTT. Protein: CASSQDRANENQPQHF.

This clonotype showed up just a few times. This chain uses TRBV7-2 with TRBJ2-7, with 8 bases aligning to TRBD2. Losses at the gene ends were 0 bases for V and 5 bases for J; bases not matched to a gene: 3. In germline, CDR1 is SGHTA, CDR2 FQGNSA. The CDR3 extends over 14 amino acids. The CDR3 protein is CASSLAGLANEQYF. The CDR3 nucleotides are TGTGCCAGCAGCTTAGCCGGACTAGCAAACGAGCAGTACTTC.

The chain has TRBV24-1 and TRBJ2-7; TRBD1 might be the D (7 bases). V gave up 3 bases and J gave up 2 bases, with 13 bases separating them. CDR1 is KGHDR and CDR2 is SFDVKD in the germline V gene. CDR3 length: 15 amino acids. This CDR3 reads CATSDRSGGTYEQYF. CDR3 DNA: TGTGCCACCAGTGATAGGTCAGGGGGGACCTACGAGCAGTACTTC.

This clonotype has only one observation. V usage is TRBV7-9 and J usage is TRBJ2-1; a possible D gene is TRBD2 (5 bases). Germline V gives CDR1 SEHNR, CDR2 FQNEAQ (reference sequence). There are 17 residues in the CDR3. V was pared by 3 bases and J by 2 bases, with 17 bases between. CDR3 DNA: TGTGCCAGCAGCTTCATTGGGTCGTACGGGGCCTACAATGAGCAGTTCTTC. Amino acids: CASSFIGSYGAYNEQFF.

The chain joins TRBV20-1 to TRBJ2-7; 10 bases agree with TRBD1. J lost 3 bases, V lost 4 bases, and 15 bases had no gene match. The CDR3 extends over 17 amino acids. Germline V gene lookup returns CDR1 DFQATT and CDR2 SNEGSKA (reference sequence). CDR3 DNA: TGCAGTGCTAAAGGGGGGGACAGGGGACCGAATTTCTACGAGCAGTACTTC. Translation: CSAKGGDRGPNFYEQYF.